Presented here are 17 T cell receptor beta chains from one specimen sequenced in a study of cytomegalovirus exposure and HLA in healthy donors (dated by TCRdb to 2017 to 2019). Libraries were built with the immunoSEQ multiplex PCR assay. For the multiplex PCR, a mixture combining 60 forward primers for TCR Vbeta segments and 13 reverse primers for TCR Jbeta segments was used. Here the immuneACCESS table is served through TCRdb, limited to in-frame sequences with V and J called. Missing clones are a known gap in these copies; in checked studies unresolved V genes cover under half, and the rest lacks a known reason. For this sample the table gives under 200,000 clones, of which 70% to 90% were detected only once. The ten top clones hold about 9.3% of the sample. The sample comprised PBMCs. The receptors shown here come from a man between 18 and 29 years old in good health and CMV-seropositive.

The genes are TRBV5-4 and TRBJ1-6; D is uncertain. The CDR3 runs to 14 residues. From germline, CDR1 is SGHNT and CDR2 YYREEE (reference sequence). The V gene lost 3 bases and the J gene lost 6 bases, with 10 bases spanning the gap. The CDR3 region has the DNA TGTGCCAGCAGCTCCGAAGTAGCTAATTCACCCCTCCACTTT. Its protein is CASSSEVANSPLHF. Full variable domain (outside the CDR3, taken from reference TRBV5-4 and TRBJ1-6): ETGVTQSPTHLIKTRGQQVTLRCSSQSGHNTVSWYQQALGQGPQFIFQYYREEENGRGNFPPRFSGLQFPNYSSELNVNALELDDSALYLCASSSEVANSPLHFGNGTRLTVT.

The gene calls are TRBV11-1 and TRBJ2-5, with 10 bases that match TRBD1. Losses at the gene ends were 0 bases for V and 2 bases for J; bases not matched to a gene: 6. The germline V gene has CDR1 SGHAT and CDR2 FQDESV (reference sequence). There are 17 residues in the CDR3. CDR3 amino acids: CASSLARQGALQETQYF. CDR3 in DNA: TGTGCCAGCAGCTTAGCGCGACAGGGGGCATTACAAGAGACCCAGTACTTC.

The CDR3 spells CASTPTGNYGYTF. CDR3 DNA sequence: TGTGCCAGCACCCCGACGGGAAACTATGGCTACACCTTC. The V gene is TRBV6-5, the J gene TRBJ1-2; D gene unclear. The CDR3 length is 13 residues. Per the germline V gene, CDR1 is MNHEY and CDR2 is SVGAGI. The V end lost 7 bases, the J end lost 2 bases, and 11 bases lay between the germline ends.

The chain joins TRBV4-2 to TRBJ2-4; tentatively, D is TRBD1 (6 bases). The CDR3 has 14 amino acids. CDR1 LGHNA and CDR2 YNFKEQ come from the germline V gene. V lost 1 base and J 5 bases, leaving 9 bases between the germline ends. The CDR3 reads CASSQGYRENIQYF. CDR3 coding DNA: TGTGCCAGCAGCCAAGGTTACAGGGAAAACATTCAGTACTTC.

V and J are TRBV7-9 and TRBJ2-5; 10 bases match TRBD2. Near its end, the DNA agrees better with TRBJ2-7, so the J call may be wrong. This CDR3 has 14 residues. Germline V gene data show CDR1 as SEHNR and CDR2 as FQNEAQ (reference sequence). The DNA for the CDR3 is TGTGCCAGCAGCTTACCTCTAGCGGGGGACGAGCAGTACTTC. Its translation is CASSLPLAGDEQYF.

V usage is TRBV20-1 and J usage is TRBJ2-1, with 8 nucleotides matching TRBD1. The CDR3 consists of 11 residues. Germline V CDR1 and CDR2: DFQATT, SNEGSKA (reference sequence). Trimming took 5 bases from V and 10 from J; bases not matched to a gene: 4. Here the CDR3 reads CSASRTGEQFF. As DNA, the CDR3 is TGCAGTGCTTCTAGGACAGGGGAGCAGTTCTTC.

This clone has only one observation. The chain uses TRBV28 and TRBJ1-2; D gene uncertain. This CDR3 has 15 amino acids. With 4 bases removed from V and 7 bases from J, the gap between germline ends came to 19 bases. Germline V gene sequence: CDR1 MDHEN, CDR2 SYDVKM. The DNA for the CDR3 is TGTGCCAGCAGTTCCCTAGGAGTGGCTGGTCGTGGCTACACCTTC. This translates into CASSSLGVAGRGYTF.

The chain employs TRBV5-6 and TRBJ2-1, with 8 nucleotides matching TRBD1. V lost 0 bases and J lost 7; bases outside the gene matches: 6. CDR1 and CDR2 from the germline V gene are SGHDT and YYEEEE. CDR3 length: 15 residues. CDR3 protein: CASSLVQGAFNEQFF. CDR3 bases: TGTGCCAGCAGCTTGGTGCAGGGGGCGTTTAATGAGCAGTTCTTC. Full variable domain (missing parts from reference TRBV5-6 and TRBJ2-1): DAGVTQSPTHLIKTRGQQVTLRCSPKSGHDTVSWYQQALGQGPQFIFQYYEEEERQRGNFPDRFSGHQFPNYSSELNVNALLLGDSALYLCASSLVQGAFNEQFFGPGTRLTVL.

Notes on this clone: Relative to the germline gene, one junction end is altered; a read error may explain this. The chain uses TRBV7-9 and TRBJ1-5; 9 bases map to TRBD1. The germline gives CDR1 SEHNR, CDR2 FQNEAQ (reference sequence). There are 12 residues in the CDR3. CDR3 coding DNA: TGTTCCAGCAGCTTAGGACAGGGGCCACGTCATTTT. It specifies CSSSLGQGPRHF. The full variable domain, with the rest looked up from reference TRBV7-9 and TRBJ1-5, is DTGVSQNPRHKITKRGQNVTFRCDPISEHNRLYWYRQTLGQGPEFLTYFQNEAQLEKSRLLSDRFSAERPKGSFSTLEIQRTEQGDSAMYLCSSSLGQGPRHFGDGTRLSIL.

The V call is TRBV2, the J call TRBJ2-2, with 12 bases matching TRBD2. The CDR3 consists of 17 residues. Germline CDR1 is SNHLY and CDR2 is FYNNEI. V trimming: 7 bases; J trimming: 6 bases; junction bases outside the gene matches: 12. The CDR3 reads CASIPRASGGAPGELFF. The CDR3 coding sequence is TGTGCCAGCATTCCTCGGGCTAGCGGGGGGGCCCCCGGGGAGCTGTTTTTT.

The V gene is TRBV5-1, the J gene TRBJ2-7, with no clear D. Deletions cut 5 bases from V and 1 base from J, with 7 bases between. The CDR3 extends over 12 amino acids. Germline V gene sequence: CDR1 SGHRS, CDR2 YFSETQ. The CDR3 here is CASRSPSYEQYF. The CDR3 region has the DNA TGCGCCAGCAGATCCCCTTCCTACGAGCAGTACTTC.

The rearrangement links TRBV6-5 to TRBJ2-2, with TRBD2 as a possible D gene (5 bases). The CDR3 sequence is 14 residues long. V was clipped by 8 bases and J by 1 base, with 11 bases between them. Germline V gives CDR1 MNHEY, CDR2 SVGAGI. The CDR3 nucleotides read TGTGCCAGCTCAAGCGGATTGAACACCGGGGAGCTGTTTTTT. It specifies CASSSGLNTGELFF.

The rearrangement joins TRBV9 to TRBJ2-7, with D hard to call. This CDR3 is 15 amino acids long. Germline-derived CDR1 and CDR2 are SGDLS and YYNGEE. Trimming took 4 bases from V and 0 from J, leaving 14 bases between them. This chain's CDR3 is CASSPVKYSSYEQYF. CDR3 coding DNA: TGTGCCAGCAGCCCAGTGAAATACAGCTCCTACGAGCAGTACTTC.

The chain couples TRBV10-3 to TRBJ2-3; 9 nucleotides align to TRBD1. The CDR3 loop spans 14 amino acids. The junction had 7 bases not matched to a gene; V was cut back by 10 bases and J by 2 bases. Germline-derived CDR1 and CDR2 are ENHRY and SYGVKD. Here the CDR3 DNA reads TGTGCCACCCTCCGGGACAGGGCCACAGATACGCAGTATTTT. It is translated as CATLRDRATDTQYF.

The chain uses TRBV28 and TRBJ1-3, with no clear D. CDR3 size: 14 residues. V was clipped by 3 bases and J by 1 base, with 7 bases between them. Per germline, CDR1 MDHEN and CDR2 SYDVKM. CDR3 sequence reads: CASSLGGSGNTIYF. The CDR3 nucleotides are TGTGCCAGCAGTTTGGGAGGATCTGGAAACACCATATATTTT.

The CDR3 DNA sequence: TGTGCCAGCAGCGTGGACAGGGGCTATAATTCACCCCTCCACTTT. Translated, it gives CASSVDRGYNSPLHF. This chain joins TRBV9 and TRBJ1-6, with 9 bases aligning to TRBD1. The CDR3 extends over 15 amino acids. CDR1 SGDLS and CDR2 YYNGEE come from the germline V gene. With 2 bases clipped from V and 3 bases from J, the junction kept 0 bases outside the gene matches. Together with reference TRBV9 and TRBJ1-6, the CDR3 gives the full variable domain: DSGVTQTPKHLITATGQRVTLRCSPRSGDLSVYWYQQSLDQGLQFLIQYYNGEERAKGNILERFSAQQFPDLHSELNLSSLELGDSALYFCASSVDRGYNSPLHFGNGTRLTVT.

Written as DNA, the CDR3 is TGCGCCAGCAGTGAGTTGGGGACAGGGGCGAGCAATCAGCCCCAGCATTTT. Protein product: CASSELGTGASNQPQHF. V and J are TRBV10-2 and TRBJ1-5, with TRBD1 identical over 10 bases. The CDR3 loop spans 17 amino acids. The junction had 4 bases not matched to a gene; V was cut back by 1 base and J by 1 base. Germline CDR1 is WSHSY and CDR2 is SAAADI.